The following is a TCR beta chain sequence with its context. Its antigen is unknown. These data originate in a study of cytomegalovirus exposure and HLA in healthy donors. The germline V gene has CDR1 ENHRY and CDR2 SYGVKD. The CDR3 has 12 amino acids. The V gene lost 9 bases and the J gene lost 2 bases, with 10 bases spanning the gap. Study outcomes and limitations: Generally TCR sequences proved uncommon, though certain public TCRs appeared in numerous donors. Within the approximately 130 validation repertoires, first-cohort TCR clusters tended to co-occur, according to a later analysis. Both high specificity and high sensitivity reportedly marked the classifier's diagnosis of cytomegalovirus status. A few CMV-associated chains proved CMV antigen-specific in vitro.

Produced via immunoSEQ multiplex PCR; TCRdb's table is partial and in-frame only. The sample includes 80,000 to 100,000 clones, roughly 87% of them seen just once. The source material was PBMCs. This chain uses TRBV10-3 with TRBJ1-1; possible D gene TRBD1, 6 bases. The source of this sequence is a man in his late teens or twenties in good health and CMV-seropositive. In DNA, the CDR3 is TGTGCCATTCGGACAGCAAACACTGAAGCTTTCTTT. Its protein is CAIRTANTEAFF.